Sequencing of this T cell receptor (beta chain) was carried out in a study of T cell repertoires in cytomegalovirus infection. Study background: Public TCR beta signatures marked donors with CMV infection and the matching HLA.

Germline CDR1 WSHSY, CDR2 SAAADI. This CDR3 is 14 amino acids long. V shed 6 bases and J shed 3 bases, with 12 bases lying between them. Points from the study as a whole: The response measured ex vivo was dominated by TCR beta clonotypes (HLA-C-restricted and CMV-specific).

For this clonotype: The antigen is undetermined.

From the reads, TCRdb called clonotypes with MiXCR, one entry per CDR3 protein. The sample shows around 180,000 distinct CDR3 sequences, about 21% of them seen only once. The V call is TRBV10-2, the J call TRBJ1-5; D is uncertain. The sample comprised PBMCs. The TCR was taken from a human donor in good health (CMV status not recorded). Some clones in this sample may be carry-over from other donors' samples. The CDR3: CASSRAGYNQPQHF. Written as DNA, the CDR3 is TGCGCCAGCAGCCGCGCGGGTTACAATCAGCCCCAGCATTTT.